These 16 T cell receptor beta chains were sequenced from one sample in a study of shared clonotypes between healthy human individuals. The protocol was immunoSEQ multiplex PCR, while the TCRdb copy is restricted to in-frame clones and leaves out a portion. Seen here are about 500,000 clones, 60% to 80% observed once, and the top ten hold 12%. The sequencing sample was made of PBMCs. The receptors come from a woman in her forties in good health. Some clones in this sample may be carry-over from other donors' samples.

The V call is TRBV4-2, the J call TRBJ2-7; 10 nucleotides align to TRBD2. The length of the CDR3 is 15 residues. V lost 4 bases to trimming and J lost 6 bases; unmatched junction nucleotides: 9. Germline CDR1 is LGHNA and CDR2 is YNFKEQ. This chain's CDR3 is CASSPRLAGDVEQYF. CDR3 coding DNA: TGTGCCAGCAGCCCCCGGCTAGCGGGAGATGTCGAGCAGTACTTC.

This chain uses TRBV11-2 with TRBJ2-7; D gene unclear. The CDR3 contains 13 residues. CDR1 SGHAT and CDR2 FQNNGV come from the germline V gene. The V end was cut by 1 base, the J end by 3 bases, with 7 bases between. The CDR3 spells CASSLGQNYEQYF. CDR3 bases: TGTGCCAGCAGCTTAGGCCAGAACTACGAGCAGTACTTC.

This clone occurred many times. The chain employs TRBV5-1 and TRBJ2-1; D is possibly TRBD2 (6 bases). CDR3 length: 15 residues. CDR1 SGHRS and CDR2 YFSETQ come from the germline V gene. Trimming left V 2 bases short and J 3 bases short, with 12 bases between. The CDR3 DNA sequence: TGCGCCAGCAGCTTTCGACTAGATAGCTACAATGAGCAGTTCTTC. Translating gives CASSFRLDSYNEQFF.

The chain joins TRBV7-9 to TRBJ1-1, with D perhaps matching TRBD1 (6 bases). The germline CDR1 and CDR2 sequences are SEHNR and FQNEAQ (reference sequence). V shed 6 bases and J shed 3 bases, with 11 bases lying between them. The CDR3 extends over 13 amino acids. CDR3 protein: CASSIQGYTEAFF. Written as DNA, the CDR3 is TGTGCCAGCAGTATACAGGGTTACACTGAAGCTTTCTTT.

This chain links TRBV5-4 with TRBJ2-7, with TRBD2 identical over 8 bases. Germline V CDR1 and CDR2: SGHNT, YYREEE (reference sequence). CDR3 size: 17 residues. Losses at the gene ends were 1 base for V and 4 bases for J; bases not matched to a gene: 13. The CDR3 reads CASSLRMTGGPVYEQYF. The CDR3 DNA reads TGTGCCAGCAGCTTGCGAATGACGGGAGGGCCAGTTTACGAGCAGTACTTC.

Concerning this clone itself: With a far larger clone one base away, a read error is the likely cause. The chain carries TRBV7-9 and TRBJ1-1; unclear D gene. The CDR3 spans 10 residues. Trimming left V 0 bases short and J 11 bases short, with 4 bases between. The germline V gene encodes CDR1 SEHNR and CDR2 FQNEAQ (reference sequence). The CDR3 DNA sequence: TGTGCCAGCAGCTTAGCTGCGGCTTTCTTT. Translation: CASSLAAAFF. Variable domain in full (rest from reference TRBV7-9 and TRBJ1-1): DTGVSQNPRHKITKRGQNVTFRCDPISEHNRLYWYRQTLGQGPEFLTYFQNEAQLEKSRLLSDRFSAERPKGSFSTLEIQRTEQGDSAMYLCASSLAAAFFGQGTRLTVV.

V is TRBV7-6 and J is TRBJ2-7, with D tentatively TRBD1 or TRBD2 (5 bases each). CDR1 is SGHVS and CDR2 is FNYEAQ in the germline V gene. The V end lost 5 bases, the J end lost 2 bases, and 13 bases lay between the germline ends. This CDR3 has 14 residues. The CDR3 nucleotides are TGTGCCAGCAGCCACCGGGACGGAGCCTACGAGCAGTACTTC. As protein: CASSHRDGAYEQYF.

Concerning this clone: A read error is possible here, since a much larger clone lies one base away. V is TRBV5-1 and J is TRBJ2-1; a weak D match, TRBD1 (6 bases). The germline V gene has CDR1 SGHRS and CDR2 YFSETQ. Between the trimmed V and J ends, which lost 0 bases and 5 bases, there was a span of 6 bases. The CDR3 is 13 residues long. This CDR3 is CASSLGDNNEQFF. DNA for the CDR3: TGCGCCAGCAGCTTGGGGGACAACAATGAGCAGTTCTTC.

As concerns this clone: With only one base between it and a far larger clone, this is likely a read error. The chain combines TRBV4-3 with TRBJ2-2; TRBD2 matches 7 bases. Germline values: CDR1 LGHNA, CDR2 YSLEER. This CDR3 is built from 16 residues. The DNA of the CDR3 is TGCGCCAGCAGCCAAGATACGCTGGGAGGGCCCGGGGAGCCGTTTTTT. It specifies CASSQDTLGGPGEPFF.

Note on this clone: Different DNA sequences within this sample yield the same CDR3. The chain joins TRBV30 to TRBJ1-5, with 7 bases fitting TRBD1. Germline V gene lookup returns CDR1 GTSNPN and CDR2 SVGIG (reference sequence). The CDR3 has 13 amino acids. The V gene end was trimmed by 0 bases and the J gene end by 4 bases; junction bases not matched to a gene: 0. The CDR3 is CAWSVQGNQPQHF. DNA for the CDR3: TGTGCCTGGAGTGTACAGGGGAATCAGCCCCAGCATTTT.

On this clone itself: A far larger clone is off by one base, so a read error is likely. The chain joins TRBV7-9 to TRBJ1-2, with 8 bases identical to TRBD1. Germline loops: CDR1 SEHNR, CDR2 FQNEAQ (reference sequence). The CDR3 covers 12 residues. V trimming: 5 bases; J trimming: 7 bases; junction bases outside the gene matches: 3. CDR3 nucleotides: TGTGCCAGCAGCCAGGGGGCCTGTGGCTACACCTTC. Translation gives CASSQGACGYTF.

This clone was counted at least ten times. At the DNA level, this CDR3 is encoded by other sequences in the same sample as well. The rearrangement uses TRBV5-7 and TRBJ1-4; a possible D gene is TRBD1 (6 bases). TRBV5-7 is placed among ORFs of uncertain function. This CDR3 has 15 amino acids. V was clipped by 0 bases and J by 8 bases, with 14 bases between them. CDR3 in amino acids: CASSLGVDSHEKLFF. CDR3 in DNA: TGTGCCAGCAGCTTGGGGGTGGACAGCCACGAAAAACTGTTTTTT.

V and J are TRBV19 and TRBJ1-1; 8 bases are shared with TRBD1. The J segment lost 1 base and the V segment lost 4 bases, leaving 8 bases of the junction unmatched. CDR1 is LNHDA, CDR2 SQIVND, per germline (reference sequence). The CDR3 has 16 amino acids. The CDR3 reads CASSTPRTGPNTEAFF. Here the CDR3 DNA reads TGTGCCAGTAGTACCCCCCGGACAGGGCCGAACACTGAAGCTTTCTTT.

This clone has just one count. This chain uses TRBV27 with TRBJ2-4; D unclear. Trimming shortened V by 2 bases and J by 0 bases, and 23 bases separated the two germline ends. CDR1 is MNHEY and CDR2 is SMNVEV in the germline V gene (reference sequence). The CDR3 extends over 20 amino acids. Here the CDR3 reads CASSLEGNFCGSLAKNIQYF. The CDR3 coding sequence is TGTGCCAGCAGTTTAGAAGGGAATTTTTGTGGTTCCCTAGCCAAAAACATTCAGTACTTC.

As for this clone: A far larger clone lies a single base away; this is likely a read error. The chain couples TRBV25-1 to TRBJ1-5; 8 bases fit TRBD1. This CDR3 has 14 residues. The V gene's germline CDR1 is MGHDK and CDR2 SYGVNS. The CDR3 DNA is TGTGACAGCAGTAACGGACAGGGACATCAGCCCCAGCATTTT. This encodes CDSSNGQGHQPQHF. The entire variable domain, with the rest obtained from reference TRBV25-1 and TRBJ1-5, is as follows: EADIYQTPRYLVIGTGKKITLECSQTMGHDKMYWYQQDPGMELHLIHYSYGVNSTEKGDLSSESTVSRIRTEHFPLTLESARPSHTSQYLCDSSNGQGHQPQHFGDGTRLSIL.

The CDR3 reads CASSFLASQRGENIQYF. The CDR3 DNA follows: TGTGCCAGCAGCTTTTTGGCAAGCCAAAGGGGGGAAAACATTCAGTACTTC. The rearrangement joins TRBV5-4 to TRBJ2-4; D possibly matches TRBD1 or TRBD2 (6 bases each). Trimming stripped 2 bases from V and 5 bases from J, with 20 bases between. Germline loops: CDR1 SGHNT, CDR2 YYREEE (reference sequence). CDR3 length: 17 amino acids.